Sequencing of this TCR beta chain was carried out in a study of blood T cell repertoires in COVID-19. The CDR3 runs 14 residues. Trimming stripped 5 bases from V and 4 bases from J, with 12 bases between. The germline CDR1 and CDR2 sequences are MNHEY and SVGEGT. In the original analysis: Scientists estimated how many nucleated cells there were by amplifying reference gene primers. This table comes from immunoSEQ multiplex PCR, and its TCRdb copy is limited to in-frame clones, with some not included. For V, J and clone size, that table is used; D and trimming come from the DNA. The sample lists approximately 66,000 clones, approximately 90% occurring once.

The clonotype originates from a human donor with active COVID-19. The donor label of this sample is uncertain. This chain connects TRBV6-2 or TRBV6-3 to TRBJ1-5; D may be TRBD1 (6 bases). Sequencing used peripheral blood. Written as DNA, the CDR3 is TGTGCCAGCAGTCCCGACAGGAAAAATCAGCCCCAGCATTTT. Translating it yields CASSPDRKNQPQHF.